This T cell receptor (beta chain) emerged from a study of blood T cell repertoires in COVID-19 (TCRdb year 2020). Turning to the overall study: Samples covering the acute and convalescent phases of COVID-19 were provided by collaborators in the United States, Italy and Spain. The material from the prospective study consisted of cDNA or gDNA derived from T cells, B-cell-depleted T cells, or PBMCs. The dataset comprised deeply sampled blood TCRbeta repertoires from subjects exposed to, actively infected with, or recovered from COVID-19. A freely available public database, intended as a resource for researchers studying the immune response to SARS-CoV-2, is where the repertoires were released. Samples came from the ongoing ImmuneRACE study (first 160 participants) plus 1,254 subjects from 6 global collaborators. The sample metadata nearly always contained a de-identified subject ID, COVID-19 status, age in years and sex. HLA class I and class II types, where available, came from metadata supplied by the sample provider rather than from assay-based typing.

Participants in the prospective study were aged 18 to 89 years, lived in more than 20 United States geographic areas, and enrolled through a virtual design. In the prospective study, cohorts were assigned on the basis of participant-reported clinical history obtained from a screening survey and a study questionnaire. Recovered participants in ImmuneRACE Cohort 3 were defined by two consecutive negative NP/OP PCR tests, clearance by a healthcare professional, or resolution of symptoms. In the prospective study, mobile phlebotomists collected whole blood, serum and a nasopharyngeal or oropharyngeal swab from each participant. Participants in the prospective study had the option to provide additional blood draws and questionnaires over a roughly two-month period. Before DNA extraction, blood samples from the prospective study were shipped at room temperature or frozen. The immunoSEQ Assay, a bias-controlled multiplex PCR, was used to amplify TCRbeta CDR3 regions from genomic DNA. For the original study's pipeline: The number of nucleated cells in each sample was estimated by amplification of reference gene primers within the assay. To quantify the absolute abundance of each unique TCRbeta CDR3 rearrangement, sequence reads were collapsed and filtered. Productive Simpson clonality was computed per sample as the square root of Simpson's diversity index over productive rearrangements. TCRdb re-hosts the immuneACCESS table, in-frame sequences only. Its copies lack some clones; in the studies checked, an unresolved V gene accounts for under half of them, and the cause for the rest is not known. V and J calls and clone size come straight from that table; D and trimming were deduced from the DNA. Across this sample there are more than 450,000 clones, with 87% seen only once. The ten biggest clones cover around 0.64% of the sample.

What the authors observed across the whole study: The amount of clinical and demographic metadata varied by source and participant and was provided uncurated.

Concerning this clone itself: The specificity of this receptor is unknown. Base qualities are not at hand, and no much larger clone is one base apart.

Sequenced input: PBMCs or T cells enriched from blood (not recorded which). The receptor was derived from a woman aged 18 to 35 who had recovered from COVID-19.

This receptor has the CDR3 CASSLRGSSYNEQFF. The DNA sequence is TGTGCCAGCAGTTTAAGGGGATCCTCCTACAATGAGCAGTTCTTC. The V and J genes are TRBV27 and TRBJ2-1; TRBD1 is a possible D gene, resting on 5 matching bases. In the germline V gene (reference sequence), CDR1 corresponds to MNHEY and CDR2 to SMNVEV. V is clipped by 2 bases and J by 0 bases, and the sequence between their germline boundaries is 8 bases long. There are 15 amino acids in the CDR3, from cysteine to phenylalanine inclusive. Of the read, only the CDR3 DNA is kept; its 45 bases are in frame from base 1.